This TCR beta chain was sequenced in a study of OX40 agonist ivuxolimab in advanced cancers. Overall study context: Given to patients was ivuxolimab, an agonistic anti-OX40 (CD134) antibody.

The CDR3 is 15 amino acids. With V trimmed by 6 bases and J by 4 bases, 10 bases remained unmatched. Germline CDR1 is KGHSH and CDR2 is LQKENI. Comments on this clone: Its matching antigen is unknown.

Anyone with autoimmune disease history or systemic immunosuppression was excluded. Sequencing was performed with immunoSEQ multiplex PCR; in TCRdb, only in-frame clones are kept and a portion is missing. The data show some 17,000 clones, roughly 75% seen once. Study-level findings and limits: Some patients who did not respond also had low normalized T-cell clonal expansion.

The receptor comes from an adult with an advanced solid tumor such as melanoma, head and neck, liver or kidney cancer. The sample in question was CD4+ or CD8+ T cells sorted from blood, obtained in a trial of the OX40 agonist ivuxolimab. J is TRBJ2-3 and V is TRBV18, with 7 bases fitting TRBD1. Written as DNA, the CDR3 is TGTGCCAGCTCTCTTAGCAAGGGGGCGGCAGATACGCAGTATTTT. This codes for CASSLSKGAADTQYF.